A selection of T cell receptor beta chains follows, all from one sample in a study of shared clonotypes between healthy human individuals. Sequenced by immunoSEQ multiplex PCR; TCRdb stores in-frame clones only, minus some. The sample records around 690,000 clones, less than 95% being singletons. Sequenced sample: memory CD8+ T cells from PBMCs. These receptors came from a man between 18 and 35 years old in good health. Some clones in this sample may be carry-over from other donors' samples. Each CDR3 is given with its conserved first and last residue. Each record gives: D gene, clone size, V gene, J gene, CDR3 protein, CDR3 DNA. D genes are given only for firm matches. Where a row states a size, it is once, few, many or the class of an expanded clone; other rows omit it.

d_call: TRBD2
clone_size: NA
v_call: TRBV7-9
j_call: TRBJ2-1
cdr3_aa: CASTVAGHYNEQFF
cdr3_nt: TGTGCCAGCACTGTAGCGGGACACTACAATGAGCAGTTCTTC

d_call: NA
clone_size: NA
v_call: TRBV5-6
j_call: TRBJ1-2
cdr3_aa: CASSSSNYGYTF
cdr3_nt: TGTGCCAGCAGCTCCTCCAACTATGGCTACACCTTC

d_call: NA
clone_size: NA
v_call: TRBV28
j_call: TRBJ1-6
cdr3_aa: CASSFPPDRFYNSPLHF
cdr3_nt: TGTGCCAGCAGTTTCCCTCCGGACAGATTCTATAATTCACCCCTCCACTTT

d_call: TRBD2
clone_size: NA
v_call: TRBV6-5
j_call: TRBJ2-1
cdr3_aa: CASSGAGGSYNEQFF
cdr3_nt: TGTGCCAGCTCAGGGGCGGGAGGCTCCTACAATGAGCAGTTCTTC

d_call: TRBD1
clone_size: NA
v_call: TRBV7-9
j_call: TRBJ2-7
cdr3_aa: CASSTEDRTYEQYF
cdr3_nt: TGTGCCAGCAGCACTGAGGACAGGACCTACGAGCAGTACTTC

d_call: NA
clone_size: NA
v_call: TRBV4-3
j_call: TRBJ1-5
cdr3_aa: CASSQNPSTNQPQHF
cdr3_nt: TGCGCCAGCAGCCAAAATCCCAGTACAAATCAGCCCCAGCATTTT

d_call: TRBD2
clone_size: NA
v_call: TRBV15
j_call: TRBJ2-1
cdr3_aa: CATSPSSGPYNEQFF
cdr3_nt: TGTGCCACCAGCCCATCTAGCGGCCCCTACAATGAGCAGTTCTTC

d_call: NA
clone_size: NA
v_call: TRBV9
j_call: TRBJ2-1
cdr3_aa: CASSDGVTPPDEQFF
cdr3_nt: TGTGCCAGCAGCGACGGGGTTACCCCACCCGATGAGCAGTTCTTC

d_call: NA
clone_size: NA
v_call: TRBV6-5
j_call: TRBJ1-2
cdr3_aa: CASSYTRALNYGYTF
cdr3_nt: TGTGCCAGCAGTTACACCAGGGCCCTTAACTATGGCTACACCTTC

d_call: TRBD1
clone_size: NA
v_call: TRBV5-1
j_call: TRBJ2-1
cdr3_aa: CASSLWTGDNEQFF
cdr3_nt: TGCGCCAGCAGCTTGTGGACAGGGGACAATGAGCAGTTCTTC

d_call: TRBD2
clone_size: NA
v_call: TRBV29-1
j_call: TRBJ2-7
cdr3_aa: CSAWGLAGPSSYEQYF
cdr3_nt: TGCAGCGCGTGGGGGCTAGCGGGACCCAGCTCCTACGAGCAGTACTTC

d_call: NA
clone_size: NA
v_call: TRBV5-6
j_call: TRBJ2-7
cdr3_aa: CASSFAGISYEQYF
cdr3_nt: TGTGCCAGCAGCTTTGCGGGGATCAGCTACGAGCAGTACTTC

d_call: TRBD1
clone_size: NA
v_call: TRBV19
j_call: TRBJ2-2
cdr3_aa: CASSMGQGVSGELFF
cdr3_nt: TGTGCCAGTAGTATGGGACAGGGTGTGAGCGGGGAGCTGTTTTTT

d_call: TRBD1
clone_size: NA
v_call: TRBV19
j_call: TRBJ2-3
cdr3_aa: CASSIKGGDGTDTQYF
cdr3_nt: TGTGCCAGTAGTATTAAAGGGGGCGACGGCACAGATACGCAGTATTTT

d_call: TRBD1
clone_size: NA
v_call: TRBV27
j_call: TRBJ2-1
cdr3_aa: CASSKPGQGLYEQFF
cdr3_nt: TGTGCCAGCAGTAAACCGGGACAGGGTCTCTATGAGCAGTTCTTC

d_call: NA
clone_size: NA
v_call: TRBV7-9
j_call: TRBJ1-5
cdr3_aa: CASSLSQAGQPQHF
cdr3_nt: TGTGCCAGCAGCTTATCGCAGGCTGGTCAGCCCCAGCATTTT

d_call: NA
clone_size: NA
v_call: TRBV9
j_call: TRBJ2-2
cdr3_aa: CASSVGDENTGELFF
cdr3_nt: TGTGCCAGCAGCGTAGGGGACGAGAACACCGGGGAGCTGTTTTTT

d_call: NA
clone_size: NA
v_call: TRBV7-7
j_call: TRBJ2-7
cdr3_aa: CASSSSRSSGLPYEQYF
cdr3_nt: TGTGCCAGCAGCTCAAGCCGGTCCTCCGGTCTACCCTACGAGCAGTACTTC

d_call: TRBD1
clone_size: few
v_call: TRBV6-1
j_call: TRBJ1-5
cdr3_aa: CASSEGLQGAWNQPQHF
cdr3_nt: TGTGCCAGCAGTGAGGGACTACAGGGGGCTTGGAATCAGCCCCAGCATTTT

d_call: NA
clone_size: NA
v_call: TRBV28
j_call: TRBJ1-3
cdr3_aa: CASSLDIYSGNTIYF
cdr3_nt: TGTGCCAGCAGTTTAGACATTTACTCTGGAAACACCATATATTTT